This T cell receptor beta chain was sequenced in a study of cytomegalovirus exposure and HLA in healthy donors. About the study: In a later analysis, it was reported that the 110 or so validation repertoires had been produced on the same platform as the 500 to 750 repertoires belonging to the first cohort. Study-level points and caveats: Reports indicated that the classifier achieved high specificity and sensitivity in diagnosing cytomegalovirus status. Listed as cytomegalovirus-associated were 150 to 200 TCR beta chains.

Germline CDR1 reads LNHDA; CDR2 reads SQIVND (reference sequence). CDR3 length: 15 residues. V trimming: 3 bases; J trimming: 8 bases; junction bases outside the gene matches: 8. The donors belonged to the approximately 110-subject validation cohort, separate from the approximately 670-subject first cohort. Notes on this clone: Its antigen is as yet unknown.

Profiling relied on immunoSEQ multiplex PCR, and the TCRdb table lists in-frame clones only, not all of them. This sample has under 400,000 clones; roughly 88% occur once, and the top ten carry around 1%. What was sequenced was PBMCs. This rearrangement joins TRBV19 to TRBJ2-1; 9 bases align to TRBD1. This TCR derives from a man between 25 and 39 years old in good health and CMV-seronegative. Here the CDR3 reads CASSILGTGSHEQFF. As DNA, the CDR3 is TGTGCCAGTAGTATCCTAGGGACAGGGTCCCATGAGCAGTTCTTC. The whole variable domain, filled in from reference TRBV19 and TRBJ2-1, reads DGGITQSPKYLFRKEGQNVTLSCEQNLNHDAMYWYRQDPGQGLRLIYYSQIVNDFQKGDIAEGYSVSREKKESFPLTVTSAQKNPTAFYLCASSILGTGSHEQFFGPGTRLTVL.